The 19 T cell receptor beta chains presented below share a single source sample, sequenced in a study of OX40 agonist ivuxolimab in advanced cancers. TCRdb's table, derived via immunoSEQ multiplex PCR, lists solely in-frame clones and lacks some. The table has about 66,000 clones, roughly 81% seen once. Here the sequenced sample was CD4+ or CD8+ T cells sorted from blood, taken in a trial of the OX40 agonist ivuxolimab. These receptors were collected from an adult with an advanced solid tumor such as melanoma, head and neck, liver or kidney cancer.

The CDR3 loop reads CASSDATSGKRVYEQYF. As DNA, the CDR3 is TGTGCCAGCAGTGACGCGACTAGCGGGAAGAGGGTTTACGAGCAGTACTTC. This chain joins TRBV6-1 and TRBJ2-7, with 11 positions matching TRBD2. Per the germline V gene, CDR1 is MNHNS and CDR2 is SASEGT. The V and J ends lost 3 bases and 4 bases, in that order; junction bases with no gene match: 11. This CDR3 region has 17 residues.

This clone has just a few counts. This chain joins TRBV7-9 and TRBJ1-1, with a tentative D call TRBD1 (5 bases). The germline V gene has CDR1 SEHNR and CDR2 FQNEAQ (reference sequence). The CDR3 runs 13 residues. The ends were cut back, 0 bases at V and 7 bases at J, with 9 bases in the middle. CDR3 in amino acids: CASSLALGGEAFF. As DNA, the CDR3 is TGTGCCAGCAGCTTAGCGCTTGGGGGTGAAGCTTTCTTT.

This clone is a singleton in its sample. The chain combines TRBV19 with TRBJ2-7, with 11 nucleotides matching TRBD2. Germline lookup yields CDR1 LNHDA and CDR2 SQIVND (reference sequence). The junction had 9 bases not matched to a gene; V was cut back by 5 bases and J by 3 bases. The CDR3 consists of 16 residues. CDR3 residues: CASSVETSGVGYEQYF. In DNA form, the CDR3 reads TGTGCCAGTAGTGTTGAGACTAGCGGGGTTGGCTACGAGCAGTACTTC.

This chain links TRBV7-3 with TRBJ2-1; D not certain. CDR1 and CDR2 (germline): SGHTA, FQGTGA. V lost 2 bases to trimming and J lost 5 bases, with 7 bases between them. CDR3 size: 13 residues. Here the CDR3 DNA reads TGTGCCAGCAGCTTATCCCAGAACAATGAGCAGTTCTTC. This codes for CASSLSQNNEQFF.

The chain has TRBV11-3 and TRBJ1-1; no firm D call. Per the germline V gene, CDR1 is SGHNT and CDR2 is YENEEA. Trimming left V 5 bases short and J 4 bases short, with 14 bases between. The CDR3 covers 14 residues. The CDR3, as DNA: TGTGCCAGCAGCCCCCGGGGTATCTCCACTGAAGCTTTCTTT. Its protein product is CASSPRGISTEAFF.

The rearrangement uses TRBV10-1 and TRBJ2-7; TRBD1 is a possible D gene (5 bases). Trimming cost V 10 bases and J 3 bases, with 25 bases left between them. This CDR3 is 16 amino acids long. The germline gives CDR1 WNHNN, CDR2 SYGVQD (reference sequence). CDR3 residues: CAIITLGHTTNYEQYF. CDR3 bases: TGCGCCATCATTACCCTAGGACATACCACGAACTACGAGCAGTACTTC.

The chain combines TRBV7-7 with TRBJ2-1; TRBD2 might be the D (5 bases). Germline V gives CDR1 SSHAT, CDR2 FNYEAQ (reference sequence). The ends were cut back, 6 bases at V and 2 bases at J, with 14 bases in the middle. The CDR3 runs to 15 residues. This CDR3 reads CASRLRDSPYNEQFF. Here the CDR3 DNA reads TGTGCCAGCAGACTCCGGGATTCTCCCTACAATGAGCAGTTCTTC. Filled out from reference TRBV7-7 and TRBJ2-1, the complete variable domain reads GAGVSQSPRYKVTKRGQDVTLRCDPISSHATLYWYQQALGQGPEFLTYFNYEAQPDKSGLPSDRFSAERPEGSISTLTIQRTEQRDSAMYRCASRLRDSPYNEQFFGPGTRLTVL.

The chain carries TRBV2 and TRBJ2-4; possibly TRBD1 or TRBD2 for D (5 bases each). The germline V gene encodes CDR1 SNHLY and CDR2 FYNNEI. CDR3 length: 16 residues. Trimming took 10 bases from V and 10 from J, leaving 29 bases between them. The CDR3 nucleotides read TGTGCCACTATTAAGAGAGGGCAAAGTCCTGGGGGTATTCAGTACTTC. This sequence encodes CATIKRGQSPGGIQYF.

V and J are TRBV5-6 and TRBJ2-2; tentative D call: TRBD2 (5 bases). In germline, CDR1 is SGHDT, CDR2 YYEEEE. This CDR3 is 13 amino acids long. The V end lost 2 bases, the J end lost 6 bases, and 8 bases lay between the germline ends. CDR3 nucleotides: TGTGCCAGCAGCTTAGGGCGGGCCGGGGAGCTGTTTTTT. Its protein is CASSLGRAGELFF. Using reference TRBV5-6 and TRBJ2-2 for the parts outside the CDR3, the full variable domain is DAGVTQSPTHLIKTRGQQVTLRCSPKSGHDTVSWYQQALGQGPQFIFQYYEEEERQRGNFPDRFSGHQFPNYSSELNVNALLLGDSALYLCASSLGRAGELFFGEGSRLTVL.

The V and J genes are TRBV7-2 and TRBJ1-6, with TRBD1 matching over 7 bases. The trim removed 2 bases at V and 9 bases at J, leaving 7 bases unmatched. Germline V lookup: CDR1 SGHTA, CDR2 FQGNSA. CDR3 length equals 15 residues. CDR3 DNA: TGTGCCAGCAGCTTATCTCCCCAGGGGGGTTCACCCCTCCACTTT. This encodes CASSLSPQGGSPLHF.

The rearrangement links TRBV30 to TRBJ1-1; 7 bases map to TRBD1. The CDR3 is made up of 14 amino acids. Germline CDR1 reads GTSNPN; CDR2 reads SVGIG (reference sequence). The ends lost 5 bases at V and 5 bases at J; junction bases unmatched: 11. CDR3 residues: CAWLERGRWTEAFF. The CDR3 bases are TGTGCCTGGCTCGAAAGGGGGCGCTGGACTGAAGCTTTCTTT.

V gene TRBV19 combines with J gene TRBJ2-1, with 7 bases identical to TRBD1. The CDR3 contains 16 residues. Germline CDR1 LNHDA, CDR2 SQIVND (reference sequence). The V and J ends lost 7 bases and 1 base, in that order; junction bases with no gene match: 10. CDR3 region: CASTLKPGQSYNEQFF. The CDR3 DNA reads TGTGCCAGTACTTTGAAGCCGGGACAGTCCTACAATGAGCAGTTCTTC.

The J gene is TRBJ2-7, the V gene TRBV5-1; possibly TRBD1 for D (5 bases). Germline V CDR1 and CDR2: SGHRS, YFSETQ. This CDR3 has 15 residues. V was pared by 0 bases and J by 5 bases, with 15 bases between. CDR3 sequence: CASSLVSRGMDEQYF. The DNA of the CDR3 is TGCGCCAGCAGCTTGGTGTCTAGGGGAATGGACGAGCAGTACTTC. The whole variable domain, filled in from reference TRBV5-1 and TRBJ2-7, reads KAGVTQTPRYLIKTRGQQVTLSCSPISGHRSVSWYQQTPGQGLQFLFEYFSETQRNKGNFPGRFSGRQFSNSRSEMNVSTLELGDSALYLCASSLVSRGMDEQYFGPGTRLTVT.

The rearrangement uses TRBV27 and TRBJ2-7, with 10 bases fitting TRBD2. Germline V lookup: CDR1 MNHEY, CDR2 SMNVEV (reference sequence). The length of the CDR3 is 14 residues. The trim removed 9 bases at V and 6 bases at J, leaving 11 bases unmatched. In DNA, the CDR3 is TGTGCCAGTAAAGGGACTAGCGTTGTGGGCGAGCAGTACTTC. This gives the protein CASKGTSVVGEQYF.

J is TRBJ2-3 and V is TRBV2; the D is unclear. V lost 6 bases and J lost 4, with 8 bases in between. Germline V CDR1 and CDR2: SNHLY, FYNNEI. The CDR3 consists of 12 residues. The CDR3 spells CASSWASDTQYF. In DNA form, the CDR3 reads TGTGCCAGCAGCTGGGCCTCAGATACGCAGTATTTT.

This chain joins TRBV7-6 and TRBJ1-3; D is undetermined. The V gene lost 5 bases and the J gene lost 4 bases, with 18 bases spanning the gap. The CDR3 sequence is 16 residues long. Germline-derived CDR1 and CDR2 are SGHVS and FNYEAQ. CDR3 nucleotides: TGTGCCAGCAGCCAGAGACGGAGGGAGTCGGGAAACACCATATATTTT. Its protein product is CASSQRRRESGNTIYF.

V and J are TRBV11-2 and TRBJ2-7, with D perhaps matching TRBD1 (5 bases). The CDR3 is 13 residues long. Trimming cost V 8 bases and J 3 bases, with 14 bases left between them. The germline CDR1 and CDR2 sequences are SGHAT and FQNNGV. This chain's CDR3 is CASGQGTNYEQYF. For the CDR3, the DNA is TGTGCCAGCGGCCAGGGCACAAACTACGAGCAGTACTTC.

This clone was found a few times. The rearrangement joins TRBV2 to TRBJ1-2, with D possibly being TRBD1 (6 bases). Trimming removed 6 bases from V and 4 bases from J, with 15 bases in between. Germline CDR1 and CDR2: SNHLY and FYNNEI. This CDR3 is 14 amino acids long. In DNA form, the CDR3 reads TGTGCCAGCAGGTTGGACAGAGACCGCTATGGCTACACCTTC. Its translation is CASRLDRDRYGYTF.

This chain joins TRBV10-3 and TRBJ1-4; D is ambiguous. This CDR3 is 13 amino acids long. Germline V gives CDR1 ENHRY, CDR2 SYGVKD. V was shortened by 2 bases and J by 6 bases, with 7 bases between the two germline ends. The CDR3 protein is CAISERGDEKLFF. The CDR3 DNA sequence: TGTGCCATCAGTGAGCGCGGGGATGAAAAACTGTTTTTT.